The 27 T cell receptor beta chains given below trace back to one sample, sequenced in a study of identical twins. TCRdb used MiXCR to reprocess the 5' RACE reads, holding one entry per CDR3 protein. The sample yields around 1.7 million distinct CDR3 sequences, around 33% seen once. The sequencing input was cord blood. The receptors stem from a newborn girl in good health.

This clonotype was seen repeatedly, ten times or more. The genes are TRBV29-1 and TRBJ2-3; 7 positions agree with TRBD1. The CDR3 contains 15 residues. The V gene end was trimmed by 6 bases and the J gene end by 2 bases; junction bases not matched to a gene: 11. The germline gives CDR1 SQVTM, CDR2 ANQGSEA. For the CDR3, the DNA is TGCAGCGTCCTCCTGACAGGGACGTCCACAGATACGCAGTATTTT. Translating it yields CSVLLTGTSTDTQYF.

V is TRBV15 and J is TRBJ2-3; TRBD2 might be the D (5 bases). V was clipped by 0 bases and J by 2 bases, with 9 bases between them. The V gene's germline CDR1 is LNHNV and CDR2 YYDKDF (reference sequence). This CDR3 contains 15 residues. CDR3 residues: CATSRDTRDTDTQYF. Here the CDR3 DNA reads TGTGCCACCAGCAGAGATACCCGGGACACAGATACGCAGTATTTT.

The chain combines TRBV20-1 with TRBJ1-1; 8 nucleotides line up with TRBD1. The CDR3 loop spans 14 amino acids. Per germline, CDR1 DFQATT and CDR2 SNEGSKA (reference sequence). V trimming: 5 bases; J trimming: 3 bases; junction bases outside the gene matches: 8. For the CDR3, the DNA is TGCAGTGCTTCCGGACAGGGTGGGTACACTGAAGCTTTCTTT. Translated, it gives CSASGQGGYTEAFF.

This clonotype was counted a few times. The CDR3 sequence is CASSVAPGAGGWDGYTF. CDR3 nucleotide sequence: TGTGCCAGCAGCGTAGCCCCGGGAGCTGGGGGATGGGATGGCTACACCTTC. The genes are TRBV9 and TRBJ1-2, with D perhaps TRBD1 (5 bases). Trimming stripped 0 bases from V and 6 bases from J, with 21 bases between. The CDR3 consists of 17 residues. CDR1 is SGDLS, CDR2 YYNGEE, per germline.

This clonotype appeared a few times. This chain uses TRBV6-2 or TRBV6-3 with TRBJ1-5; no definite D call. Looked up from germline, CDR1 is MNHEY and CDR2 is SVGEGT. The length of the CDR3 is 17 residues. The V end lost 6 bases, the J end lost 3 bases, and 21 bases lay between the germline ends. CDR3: CASSYPRAVGPNQPQHF. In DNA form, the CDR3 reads TGTGCCAGCAGCTACCCCCGGGCAGTAGGGCCCAATCAGCCCCAGCATTTT.

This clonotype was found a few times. This CDR3 is CSARTWLSTDTQYF. DNA for the CDR3: TGCAGTGCTCGGACGTGGCTAAGCACAGATACGCAGTATTTT. This sequence joins TRBV20-1 and TRBJ2-3; unclear D gene. The length of the CDR3 is 14 residues. The germline gives CDR1 DFQATT, CDR2 SNEGSKA (reference sequence). V dropped 5 bases and J dropped 0 bases, with 12 bases sitting between them.

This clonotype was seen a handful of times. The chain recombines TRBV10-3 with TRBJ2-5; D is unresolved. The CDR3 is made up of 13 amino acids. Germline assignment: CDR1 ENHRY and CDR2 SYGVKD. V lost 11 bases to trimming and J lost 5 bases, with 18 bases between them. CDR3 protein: CASRQEEEETQYF. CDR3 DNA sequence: TGTGCCTCCCGGCAGGAAGAGGAGGAGACCCAGTACTTC.

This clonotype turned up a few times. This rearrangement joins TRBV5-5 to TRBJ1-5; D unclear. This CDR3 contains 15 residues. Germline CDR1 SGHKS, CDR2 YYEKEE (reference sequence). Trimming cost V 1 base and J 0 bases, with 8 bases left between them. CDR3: CASSLRDYSNQPQHF. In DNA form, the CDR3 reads TGTGCCAGCAGCTTGAGGGATTATAGCAATCAGCCCCAGCATTTT. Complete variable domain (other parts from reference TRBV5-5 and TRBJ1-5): DAGVTQSPTHLIKTRGQQVTLRCSPISGHKSVSWYQQVLGQGPQFIFQYYEKEERGRGNFPDRFSARQFPNYSSELNVNALLLGDSALYLCASSLRDYSNQPQHFGDGTRLSIL.

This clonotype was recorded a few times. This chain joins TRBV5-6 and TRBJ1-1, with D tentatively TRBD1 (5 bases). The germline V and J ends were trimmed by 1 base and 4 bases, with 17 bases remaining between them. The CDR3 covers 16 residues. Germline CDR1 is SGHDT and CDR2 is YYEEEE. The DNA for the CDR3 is TGTGCCAGCAGCTTGAGGCGACAGCAAGGGGTCACTGAAGCTTTCTTT. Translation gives CASSLRRQQGVTEAFF.

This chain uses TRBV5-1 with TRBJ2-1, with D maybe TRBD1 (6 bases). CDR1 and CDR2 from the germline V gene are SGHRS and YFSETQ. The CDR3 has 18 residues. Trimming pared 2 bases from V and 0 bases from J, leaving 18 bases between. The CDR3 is CASSFTTGRTSSYNEQFF. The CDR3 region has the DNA TGCGCCAGCAGCTTTACTACAGGGCGTACAAGCTCCTACAATGAGCAGTTCTTC.

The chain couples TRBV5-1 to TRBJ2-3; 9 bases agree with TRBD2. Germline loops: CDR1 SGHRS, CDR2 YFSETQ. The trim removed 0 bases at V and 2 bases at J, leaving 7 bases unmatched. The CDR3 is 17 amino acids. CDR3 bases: TGCGCCAGCAGCTTGGTTTCTAGCGGGGAGCCCACAGATACGCAGTATTTT. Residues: CASSLVSSGEPTDTQYF.

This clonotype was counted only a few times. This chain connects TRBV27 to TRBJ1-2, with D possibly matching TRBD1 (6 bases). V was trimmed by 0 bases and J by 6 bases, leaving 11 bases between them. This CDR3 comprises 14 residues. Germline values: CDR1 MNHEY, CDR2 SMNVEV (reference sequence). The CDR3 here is CASSLSGHGDGYTF. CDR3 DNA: TGTGCCAGCAGTTTATCGGGACACGGGGATGGCTACACCTTC.

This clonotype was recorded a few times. The CDR3 is CASSLSTSAHQETQYF. In DNA, the CDR3 is TGTGCCAGCAGCTTATCGACTAGCGCTCACCAAGAGACCCAGTACTTC. The V gene is TRBV7-9, the J gene TRBJ2-5, with 8 bases matching TRBD2. Germline loops: CDR1 SEHNR, CDR2 FQNEAQ (reference sequence). The CDR3 length is 16 residues. V was pared by 2 bases and J by 0 bases, with 5 bases of the junction left unmatched.

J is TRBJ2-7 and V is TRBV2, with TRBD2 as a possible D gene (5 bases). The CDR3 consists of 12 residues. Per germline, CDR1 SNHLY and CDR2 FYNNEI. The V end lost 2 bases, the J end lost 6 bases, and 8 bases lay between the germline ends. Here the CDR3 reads CASSELSGEQYF. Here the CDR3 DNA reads TGTGCCAGCAGTGAATTGAGCGGCGAGCAGTACTTC.

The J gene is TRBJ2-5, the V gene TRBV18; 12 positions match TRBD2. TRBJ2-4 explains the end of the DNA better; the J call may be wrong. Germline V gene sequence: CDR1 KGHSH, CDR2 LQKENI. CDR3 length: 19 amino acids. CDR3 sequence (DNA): TGTGCCAGCTCACCACTTGGACTAGCGGGATACTTAGTCAAAAACATTCAGTACTTC. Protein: CASSPLGLAGYLVKNIQYF.

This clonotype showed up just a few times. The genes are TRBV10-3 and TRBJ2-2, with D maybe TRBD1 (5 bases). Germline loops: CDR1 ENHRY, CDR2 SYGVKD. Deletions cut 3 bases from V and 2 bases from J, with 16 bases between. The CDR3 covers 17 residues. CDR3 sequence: CAISDSPGHLNTGELFF. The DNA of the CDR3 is TGTGCCATCAGTGATAGTCCTGGACACCTAAACACCGGGGAGCTGTTTTTT.

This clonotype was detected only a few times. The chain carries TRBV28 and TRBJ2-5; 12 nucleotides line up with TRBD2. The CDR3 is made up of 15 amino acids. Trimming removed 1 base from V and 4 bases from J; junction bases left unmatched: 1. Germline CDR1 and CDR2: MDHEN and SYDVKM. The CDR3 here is CASSLSTSGRETQYF. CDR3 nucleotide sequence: TGTGCCAGCAGTTTATCGACTAGCGGGAGAGAGACCCAGTACTTC. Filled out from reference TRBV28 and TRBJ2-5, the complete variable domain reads DVKVTQSSRYLVKRTGEKVFLECVQDMDHENMFWYRQDPGLGLRLIYFSYDVKMKEKGDIPEGYSVSREKKERFSLILESASTNQTSMYLCASSLSTSGRETQYFGPGTRLLVL.

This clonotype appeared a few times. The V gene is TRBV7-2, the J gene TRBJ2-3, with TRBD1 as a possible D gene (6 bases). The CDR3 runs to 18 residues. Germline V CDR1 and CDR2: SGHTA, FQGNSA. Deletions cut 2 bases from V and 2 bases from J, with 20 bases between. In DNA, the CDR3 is TGTGCCAGCAGCTTATGGTCCCAGGGGCGCTGGAACACAGATACGCAGTATTTT. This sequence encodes CASSLWSQGRWNTDTQYF.

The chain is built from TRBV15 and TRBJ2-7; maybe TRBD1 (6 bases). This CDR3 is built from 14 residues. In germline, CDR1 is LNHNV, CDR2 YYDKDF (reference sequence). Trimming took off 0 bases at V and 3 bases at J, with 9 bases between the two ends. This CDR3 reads CATSREKGVYEQYF. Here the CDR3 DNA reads TGTGCCACCAGCAGAGAAAAGGGGGTCTACGAGCAGTACTTC.

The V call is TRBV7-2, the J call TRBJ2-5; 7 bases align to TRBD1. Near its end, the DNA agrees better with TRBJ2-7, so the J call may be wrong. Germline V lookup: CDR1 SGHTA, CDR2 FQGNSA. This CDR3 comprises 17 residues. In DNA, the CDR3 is TGTGCCAGCAGCCTGCCACCAGACAGGGTTCCCCTCTACGAGCAGTACTTC. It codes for CASSLPPDRVPLYEQYF.

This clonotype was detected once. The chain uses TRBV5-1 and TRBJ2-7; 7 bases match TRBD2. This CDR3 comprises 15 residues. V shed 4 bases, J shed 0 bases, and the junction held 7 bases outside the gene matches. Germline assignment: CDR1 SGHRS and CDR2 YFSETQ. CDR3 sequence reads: CASSRTGTTSYEQYF. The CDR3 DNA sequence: TGCGCCAGCAGCAGAACCGGGACTACCTCCTACGAGCAGTACTTC. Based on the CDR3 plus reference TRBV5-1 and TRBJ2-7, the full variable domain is KAGVTQTPRYLIKTRGQQVTLSCSPISGHRSVSWYQQTPGQGLQFLFEYFSETQRNKGNFPGRFSGRQFSNSRSEMNVSTLELGDSALYLCASSRTGTTSYEQYFGPGTRLTVT.

CDR3 in DNA: TGCGCCAGCAGCTTGTGGGACAGGGCTGCCGCAGATACGCAGTATTTT. It yields the protein CASSLWDRAAADTQYF. This sequence joins TRBV5-1 and TRBJ2-3; 9 bases line up with TRBD1. Germline lookup yields CDR1 SGHRS and CDR2 YFSETQ. This CDR3 is 16 amino acids long. V lost 1 base to trimming and J lost 4 bases; unmatched junction nucleotides: 7.

The CDR3 protein is CSARGIGGGTDTQYF. DNA for the CDR3: TGCAGTGCTAGAGGGATCGGGGGGGGCACAGATACGCAGTATTTT. V and J are TRBV20-1 and TRBJ2-3, with TRBD2 matching over 8 bases. Germline V CDR1 and CDR2: DFQATT, SNEGSKA (reference sequence). The CDR3 sequence is 15 residues long. V gave up 1 base and J gave up 1 base; unmatched junction bases: 4.

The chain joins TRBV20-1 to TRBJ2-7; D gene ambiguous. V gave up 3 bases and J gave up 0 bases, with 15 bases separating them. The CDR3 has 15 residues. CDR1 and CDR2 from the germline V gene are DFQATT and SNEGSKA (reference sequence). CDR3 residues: CSARALPTSSYEQYF. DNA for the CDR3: TGCAGTGCTAGGGCACTACCTACGAGCTCCTACGAGCAGTACTTC.

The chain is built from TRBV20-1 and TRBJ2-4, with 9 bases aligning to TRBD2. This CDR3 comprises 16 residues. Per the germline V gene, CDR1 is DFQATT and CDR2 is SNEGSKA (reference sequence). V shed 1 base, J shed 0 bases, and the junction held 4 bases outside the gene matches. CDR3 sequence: CSARALREGAKNIQYF. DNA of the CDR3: TGCAGTGCTAGAGCCTTGCGGGAGGGAGCCAAAAACATTCAGTACTTC.

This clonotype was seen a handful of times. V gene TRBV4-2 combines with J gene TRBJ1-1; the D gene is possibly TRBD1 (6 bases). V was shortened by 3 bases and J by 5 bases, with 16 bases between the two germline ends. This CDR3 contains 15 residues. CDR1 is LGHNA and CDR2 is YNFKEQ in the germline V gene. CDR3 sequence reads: CASSQIYRVWTEAFF. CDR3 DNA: TGTGCCAGCAGCCAGATATACAGGGTGTGGACTGAAGCTTTCTTT.

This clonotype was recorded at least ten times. The CDR3 DNA sequence: TGCAGCGCCACAGGGGTCTTCTATGGCTACACCTTC. Its protein product is CSATGVFYGYTF. The chain combines TRBV29-1 with TRBJ1-2, with 7 bases matching TRBD1. The CDR3 is made up of 12 amino acids. Germline CDR1 SQVTM, CDR2 ANQGSEA. V lost 7 bases to trimming and J lost 4 bases; unmatched junction nucleotides: 6.